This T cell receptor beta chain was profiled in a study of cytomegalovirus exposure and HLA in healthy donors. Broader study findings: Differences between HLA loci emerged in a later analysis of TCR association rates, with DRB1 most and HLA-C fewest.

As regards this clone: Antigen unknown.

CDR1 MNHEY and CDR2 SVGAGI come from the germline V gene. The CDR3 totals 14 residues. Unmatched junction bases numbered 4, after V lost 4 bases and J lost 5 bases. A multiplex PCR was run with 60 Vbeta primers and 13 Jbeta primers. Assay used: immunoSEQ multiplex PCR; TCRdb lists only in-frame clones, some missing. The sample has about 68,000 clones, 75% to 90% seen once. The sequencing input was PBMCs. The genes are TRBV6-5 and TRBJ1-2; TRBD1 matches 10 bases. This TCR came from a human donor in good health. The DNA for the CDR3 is TGTGCCAGCAGTTCCGGGACAGGGGCATATGGCTACACCTTC. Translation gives CASSSGTGAYGYTF.